This T cell receptor (beta chain) originates from a study of T cells in women clearing cervical HPV infection. As for the study in general: Donors had HPV16-related CIN3 or worse; 2 had invasive cancer. Controls gave blood once infection was undetectable; cases at lesion identification.

Overall study results and limits: Richness differences could reflect unmeasured T-cell content per sample. Effector/memory and HPV-specific T cells were not isolated, and association timing is unknown.

On this clone itself: Antigen unknown. With the read ending 3 residues before the CDR3 end, the germline J gene is used to fill in that end.

The method was immunoSEQ multiplex PCR; TCRdb's version includes in-frame clones alone and lacks a portion of them. The ten most abundant clones cover more than 9.5% of a sample with 27,000 or so clones. The CDR3 totals 14 residues. Looked up from germline, CDR1 is MNHEY and CDR2 is SMNVEV (reference sequence). The V end was cut by 6 bases, the J end by 0 bases, with 9 bases between. The receptor was isolated from a woman aged 18 to 75 with a cervical HPV16 infection that either progressed to CIN3+ or cleared (not recorded which). This rearrangement joins TRBV27 to TRBJ1-5; D unresolved. Sequencing input: blood buffy coat. The sequenced CDR3 bases are TGTGCCAGCAGCTTCATAGATAGCAATCAGCCC. Translated, it gives CASSFIDSNQP. The full CDR3 is CASSFIDSNQPQHF.